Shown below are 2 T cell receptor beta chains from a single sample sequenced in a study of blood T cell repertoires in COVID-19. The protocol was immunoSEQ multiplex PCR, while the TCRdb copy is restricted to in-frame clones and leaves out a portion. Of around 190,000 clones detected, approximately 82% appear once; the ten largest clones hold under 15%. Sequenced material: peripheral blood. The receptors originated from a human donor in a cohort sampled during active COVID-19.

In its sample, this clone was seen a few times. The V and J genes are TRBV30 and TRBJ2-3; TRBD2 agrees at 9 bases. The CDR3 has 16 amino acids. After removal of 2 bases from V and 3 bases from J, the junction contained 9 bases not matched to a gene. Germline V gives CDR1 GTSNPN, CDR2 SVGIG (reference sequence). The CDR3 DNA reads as TGTGCCTGGAGTAGGGCGGGGACTAGCCTAACAGATACGCAGTATTTT. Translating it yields CAWSRAGTSLTDTQYF.

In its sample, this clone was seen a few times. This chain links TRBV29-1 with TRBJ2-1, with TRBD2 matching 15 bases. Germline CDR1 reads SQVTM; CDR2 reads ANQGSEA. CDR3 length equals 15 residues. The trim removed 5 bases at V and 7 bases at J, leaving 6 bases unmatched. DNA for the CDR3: TGCAGCGTTCGGACTAGCGGGAGGGCCGGGAATGAGCAGTTCTTC. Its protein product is CSVRTSGRAGNEQFF.